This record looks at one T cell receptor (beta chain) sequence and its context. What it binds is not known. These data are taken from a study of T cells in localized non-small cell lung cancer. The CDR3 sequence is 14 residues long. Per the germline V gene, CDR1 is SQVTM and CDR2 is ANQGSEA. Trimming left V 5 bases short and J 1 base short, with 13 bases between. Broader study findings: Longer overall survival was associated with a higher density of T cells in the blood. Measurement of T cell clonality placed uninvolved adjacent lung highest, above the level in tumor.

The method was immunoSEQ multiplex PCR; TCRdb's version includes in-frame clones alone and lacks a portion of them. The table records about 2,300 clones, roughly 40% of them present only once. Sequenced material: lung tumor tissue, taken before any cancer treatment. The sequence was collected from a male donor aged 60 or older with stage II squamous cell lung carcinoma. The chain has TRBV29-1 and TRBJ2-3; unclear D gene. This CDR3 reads CSVRVGSGTDTQYF. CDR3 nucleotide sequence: TGCAGCGTTCGGGTGGGGTCTGGCACAGATACGCAGTATTTT.